This T cell receptor (beta chain) stems from a study of blood T cells in healthy people across ages. Turning to the study itself: Capturing about one barcoded beta molecule per two T cells was achieved by template switching.

The CDR3 is made up of 11 amino acids. Trimming pared 2 bases from V and 9 bases from J, leaving 5 bases between. Germline CDR1 MGHRA, CDR2 YSYEKL. Sample-barcoded 5' priming and a J-beta primer mix drove a second PCR of 7 to 11 cycles. TCRdb called the 5' RACE reads again in MiXCR, with one record for every CDR3 protein. In the table there are 700,000 to 900,000 distinct CDR3 sequences, about 55% of which are singletons. A minimum of 6 micrograms of total RNA was extracted per sample. Study conclusions and caveats: Higher diversity and more naive CD4+ cells were features of long-lived donors, compared to aged donors.

As for this clonotype: Antigen unknown.

The sequence derives from an elderly man in good health. The rearrangement joins TRBV4-1 to TRBJ2-1, with D unclear. The specimen was blood. The CDR3 DNA is TGCGCCAGCAGCCAAATAGGTGAGCAGTTCTTC. This translates into CASSQIGEQFF.